Sequencing of this T cell receptor (beta chain) was carried out in a study of CD8 T cells in ankylosing spondylitis. Overall study results and limits: Reports of some motif variants in reactive arthritis synovial fluid and blood predate this one. Seemingly characteristic of ankylosing spondylitis blood was a TCR beta motif consisting of 7 or 8 highly homologous variants.

This clonotype was recorded at least ten times. Its specificity is unknown. Germline CDR1 and CDR2: DFQATT and SNEGSKA (reference sequence). The CDR3 runs to 14 residues. V gave up 6 bases and J gave up 4 bases; unmatched junction bases: 9. Libraries for TCR beta were made by quantitative 5'-RACE with molecular barcodes. One entry per CDR3 protein results from TCRdb running MiXCR on the 5' RACE reads. The sample has 180,000 or so distinct CDR3 sequences, approximately 10% seen once; the top ten hold 25% to 35%. The rearrangement links TRBV20-1 to TRBJ2-7; 10 nucleotides align to TRBD2. The source material was blood, either unsorted or a sorted T cell fraction (not recorded which). This receptor was obtained from a male donor with ankylosing spondylitis or in good health (not recorded which). The CDR3 protein is CSADSGGLIYEQYF. The DNA for the CDR3 is TGCAGTGCGGATAGCGGGGGGCTGATTTACGAGCAGTACTTC.